The rows below give T cell receptor beta chains drawn from one sample of a study of blood T cells in healthy people across ages. Each CDR3 protein is one row after TCRdb ran MiXCR on the 5' RACE reads. The top ten hold 9.4% of the sample, which has hundreds of thousands of distinct CDR3 sequences, roughly 25% seen once. These data were also reused for a study on T cells of mothers and their children.

The sequencing input was blood. All receptors come from a boy between 10 and 17 years old in good health. Each CDR3 is given without its conserved first and last residue.

j_call v_call cdr3_aa
TRBJ1-5 TRBV7-9 ASRQGFNQPQH
TRBJ2-2 TRBV11-3 ASSLPPWDREHTGELF
TRBJ2-1 TRBV5-1 ASSPRAGSSYNEQF
TRBJ2-1 TRBV18 ASSQTSSYNEQF
TRBJ1-1 TRBV29-1 SAQTGGDTEAF
TRBJ2-5 TRBV12-3/TRBV12-4 ASSRKQTEGNQETQY
TRBJ2-5 TRBV12-3/TRBV12-4 ASSFGWKGGETQY
TRBJ1-4 TRBV29-1 SVSASGTGGEKLF
TRBJ1-3 TRBV29-1 SVEGGDTIY
TRBJ2-2 TRBV12-3/TRBV12-4 ASSSPGGRNTGELF
TRBJ2-4 TRBV20-1 SAKDRTLARPV
TRBJ2-5 TRBV7-2 ASSLLLETQY
- TRBV28 ASQGTETYEQY
TRBJ2-3 TRBV7-3 ASSLGTSADSTDTQY
- TRBV7-3 ASSFRPGGRGHEQF
- TRBV4-2 ASSQVLPGHSEQY
TRBJ1-1 TRBV10-3 AISASGNTEAF
TRBJ2-7 TRBV20-1 SATKRQGQYEQY
TRBJ2-3 TRBV20-1 SAGLAGSYTQY
TRBJ1-1 TRBV18 ASFQGMNTEAF
TRBJ2-1 TRBV20-1 SARDSRLAGLDEQF
TRBJ2-3 TRBV5-1 ASSLAAGGLNTDTQY
TRBJ2-3 TRBV12-3/TRBV12-4 ASSLERTSGTHTDTQY
TRBJ2-2 TRBV6-1 ASTRDRGRVTGELF
TRBJ2-7 TRBV7-2 ASSPETGREQY
TRBJ1-4 TRBV7-2 ASSLVPGGREKLF
TRBJ1-3 TRBV10-3 AISPGSGNTIY
TRBJ2-1 TRBV6-6 ASRDWFRDTRNNEQF
TRBJ2-7 TRBV29-1 SVEADNSYEQY
TRBJ2-7 TRBV20-1 SAAPTGPTFEQY
TRBJ2-7 TRBV29-1 SVSQLLSYEQY
TRBJ2-1 TRBV6-1 ASLSYNEQF
TRBJ1-1 TRBV9 ASSSEDTSYGREAF
TRBJ2-1 TRBV4-3 ASRETSGVHNEQF
TRBJ1-4 TRBV28 ASSFLGTEKLF
TRBJ1-5 TRBV12-3/TRBV12-4 ASSLGGFGQPQH
TRBJ2-6 TRBV9 ASTSTISGANVLT
- TRBV9 ASSVGTSGYEQY
TRBJ2-3 TRBV6-6 ASHGTGDTDTQY
TRBJ2-5 TRBV6-2/TRBV6-3 ASSYGGRWGETQY
- TRBV4-1 ASREGDARDEQY
TRBJ2-5 TRBV29-1 SVFPRGQGTEETQY
TRBJ1-6 TRBV25-1 ASSGGPSPLH
TRBJ1-5 TRBV20-1 SATGRGYGNQPQH
- TRBV12-3/TRBV12-4 ASSFLGGIYEQY
TRBJ1-5 TRBV11-2 ASSQFSGKTGSQPQH
TRBJ2-2 TRBV2 ASNWGEANTGELF
TRBJ2-5 TRBV5-6 ASSPVERGEEAQY
TRBJ1-1 TRBV13 ASSLGDRNTEAF